What follows are 6 T cell receptor beta chains derived from one specimen sequenced in a study of graft-versus-host responses after intestinal transplantation. TCRdb's copy holds only in-frame clones and misses some; the assay was immunoSEQ multiplex PCR. The sample comprises 60,000 to 65,000 clones, approximately 90% of which are singletons, and roughly 1.5% rests with the top ten. Their recognized antigens are unknown. The source material was unstimulated CD8+ T cells sorted from spleen or lymph node cells, sampled before transplant. The origin of the receptors is a human donor who was the organ donor for an intestinal transplant.

The chain recombines TRBV27 with TRBJ2-1; 10 nucleotides align to TRBD1. The CDR3 is made up of 16 amino acids. Looked up from germline, CDR1 is MNHEY and CDR2 is SMNVEV (reference sequence). J gave up 3 bases and V 3 bases, and 5 bases lay outside the gene matches. The chain's CDR3 is CASSFGTGVVYNEQFF. The CDR3 DNA reads TGTGCCAGCAGTTTCGGGACAGGGGTTGTCTACAATGAGCAGTTCTTC.

CDR3 residues: CASSFWSGAKNIQYF. The CDR3 DNA sequence: TGTGCCAGCAGCTTTTGGTCGGGAGCCAAAAACATTCAGTACTTC. The chain has TRBV5-5 and TRBJ2-4; no definite D call. CDR3 size: 15 residues. The germline V gene has CDR1 SGHKS and CDR2 YYEKEE (reference sequence). Trimming cost V 2 bases and J 0 bases, with 9 bases left between them.

This chain connects TRBV7-9 to TRBJ1-4, with D uncertain. Germline V gene sequence: CDR1 SEHNR, CDR2 FQNEAQ (reference sequence). CDR3 length: 14 amino acids. V was trimmed by 4 bases and J by 8 bases, leaving 14 bases between them. For the CDR3, the DNA is TGTGCCAGCAGCTCCGGGAGCCCGTGGGAAAAACTGTTTTTT. This translates into CASSSGSPWEKLFF.

The genes are TRBV28 and TRBJ1-5; D ambiguous. Looked up from germline, CDR1 is MDHEN and CDR2 is SYDVKM. The V gene lost 3 bases and the J gene lost 1 base, with 7 bases spanning the gap. The CDR3 loop spans 14 amino acids. CDR3 nucleotides: TGTGCCAGCAGTTTCCCCCGGAGCAATCAGCCCCAGCATTTT. This codes for CASSFPRSNQPQHF.

The V call is TRBV27, the J call TRBJ2-7; D is uncertain. Germline V lookup: CDR1 MNHEY, CDR2 SMNVEV (reference sequence). This CDR3 has 12 residues. Trimming took off 7 bases at V and 2 bases at J, with 9 bases between the two ends. The CDR3 region is CASMAAPYEQYF. For the CDR3, the DNA is TGTGCCAGCATGGCGGCACCCTACGAGCAGTACTTC.

V and J are TRBV5-1 and TRBJ1-1; TRBD1 agrees at 8 bases. Per the germline V gene, CDR1 is SGHRS and CDR2 is YFSETQ. The J segment lost 4 bases and the V segment lost 1 base, leaving 12 bases of the junction unmatched. The length of the CDR3 is 17 residues. The CDR3 region is CASSLPDQGASSTEAFF. The CDR3 bases are TGCGCCAGCAGCTTGCCAGACCAGGGGGCGAGTAGCACTGAAGCTTTCTTT.